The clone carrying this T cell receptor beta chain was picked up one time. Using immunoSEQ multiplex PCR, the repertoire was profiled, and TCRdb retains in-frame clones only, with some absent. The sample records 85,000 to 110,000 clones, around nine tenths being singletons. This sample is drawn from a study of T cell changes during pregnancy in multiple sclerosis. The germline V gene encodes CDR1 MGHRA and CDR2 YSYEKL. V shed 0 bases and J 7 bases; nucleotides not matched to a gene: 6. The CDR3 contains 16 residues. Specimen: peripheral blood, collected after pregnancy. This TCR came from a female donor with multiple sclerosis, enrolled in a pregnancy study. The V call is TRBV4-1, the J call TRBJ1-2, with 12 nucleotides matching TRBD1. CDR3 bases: TGCGCCAGCAGCCAAGAATGGGGACAGGGGGCGCTTGGCTACACCTTC. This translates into CASSQEWGQGALGYTF.